What follows describes a single T cell receptor beta chain. From germline, CDR1 is SGHAT and CDR2 FQNNGV. The V and J ends lost 5 bases and 6 bases respectively, with 13 bases between them. The CDR3 contains 14 residues. The record originates from a study of blood T cell repertoires in COVID-19. Overall study context: Donors in the United States, Italy and Spain gave samples during acute or convalescent COVID-19. From T cells, B-cell-depleted T cells, or PBMCs came the material, which was cDNA or gDNA.

Original handling: The assay estimated nucleated cells by amplifying reference gene primers. Profiled with immunoSEQ multiplex PCR; TCRdb holds only in-frame clones, not every one. V, J and clone size were drawn from that table, and D and trimming were deduced from the DNA. The profile shows 250,000 to 350,000 clones, about 80% of them singletons. Enrollment of patients from Seattle took place during active infection, with longitudinal follow-up. This clonotype was obtained from a person aged 70 to 79 with COVID-19, enrolled during active disease. Sequencing was performed on peripheral blood. This chain links TRBV11-2 with TRBJ1-4, with TRBD1 as a possible D gene (6 bases). The CDR3, as DNA: TGTGCCAGCAGCCGGACAGCCACCGATGAAAAACTGTTTTTT. Residues: CASSRTATDEKLFF.